The clone carrying this T cell receptor beta chain has only a few counts. Its antigen is as yet unknown. The sample is drawn from a study of T cells after yellow fever vaccination. Study findings and constraints: Peak timing came faster in the weaker secondary response, day 5 versus 15. Boosting was followed by the reappearance of most primary-vaccination clones (around 95% CD4, about 88% CD8). Few clonotypes appeared in both CD4 and CD8 compartments.

Germline V gene data show CDR1 as LGHNA and CDR2 as YSLEER. Between the trimmed V and J ends, which lost 0 bases and 12 bases, there was a span of 21 bases. This CDR3 contains 16 residues. TCRdb recomputed calls from the 5' RACE reads with MiXCR, one row per CDR3 protein. The sample lists about 260,000 distinct CDR3 sequences, approximately 13% occurring once. This TCR was sampled from a young man who received the YFV17D yellow fever vaccine. Specimen: CD4+ T cells sorted from PBMCs, collected 45 days after the yellow fever booster vaccination. The chain joins TRBV4-3 to TRBJ2-1; D may be TRBD2 (7 bases). CDR3 loop: CASSQEGGRLVFAQFF. The DNA for the CDR3 is TGCGCCAGCAGCCAAGAGGGGGGGCGGCTAGTTTTTGCGCAGTTCTTC.